Below are 4 T cell receptor beta chains sequenced from a single sample in a study of T-cell memory formation after mild COVID-19. TCRdb re-derived calls from the 5' RACE reads in MiXCR, one entry per CDR3 protein. The sample carries roughly 130,000 distinct CDR3 sequences, approximately 17% recorded once. The specimen sequenced was PBMCs or a T cell subset sorted from them (not recorded which). All receptors come from a man aged 18 to 35 who had mild COVID-19 (a few samples of this study predate the infection). Cell type and time point are not known.

The chain employs TRBV21-1 and TRBJ1-3; TRBD1 was called by the table and not checked on the DNA. TRBV21-1 corresponds to a pseudogene. This CDR3 has 18 amino acids. The CDR3 region has the DNA TGTGCCAGCAGCAAAACAAAACCCCTCGGGCTTTCTGGAAACACCATATATTTT. It is translated as CASSKTKPLGLSGNTIYF.

The table lists this clonotype with a few counts. The V call is TRBV7-6, the J call TRBJ2-7; perhaps TRBD1 as D (6 bases). Trimming removed 1 base at V and 3 bases at J, with 13 bases between. CDR1 and CDR2 (germline): SGHVS, FNYEAQ. The CDR3 has 15 residues. CDR3 amino acids: CASSLDGTRYYEQYF. CDR3 coding DNA: TGTGCCAGCAGCTTAGACGGGACAAGGTACTACGAGCAGTACTTC.

This clonotype has a handful of counts. V and J are TRBV6-5 and TRBJ1-6, with TRBD1 as a possible D gene (6 bases). Looked up from germline, CDR1 is MNHEY and CDR2 is SVGAGI. V lost 2 bases to trimming and J lost 5 bases, with 7 bases between them. This CDR3 has 14 amino acids. The CDR3 DNA is TGTGCCAGCAGTTACACAGGGAATAATTCACCCCTCCACTTT. Its translation: CASSYTGNNSPLHF.

This chain uses TRBV5-5 with TRBJ1-1; tentatively, D is TRBD1 (6 bases). Germline-derived CDR1 and CDR2 are SGHKS and YYEKEE (reference sequence). This CDR3 contains 14 residues. Trimming pared 1 base from V and 4 bases from J, leaving 11 bases between. The CDR3 loop is CASSLQGWSTEAFF. CDR3 DNA sequence: TGTGCCAGCAGCTTGCAGGGGTGGTCCACTGAAGCTTTCTTT.